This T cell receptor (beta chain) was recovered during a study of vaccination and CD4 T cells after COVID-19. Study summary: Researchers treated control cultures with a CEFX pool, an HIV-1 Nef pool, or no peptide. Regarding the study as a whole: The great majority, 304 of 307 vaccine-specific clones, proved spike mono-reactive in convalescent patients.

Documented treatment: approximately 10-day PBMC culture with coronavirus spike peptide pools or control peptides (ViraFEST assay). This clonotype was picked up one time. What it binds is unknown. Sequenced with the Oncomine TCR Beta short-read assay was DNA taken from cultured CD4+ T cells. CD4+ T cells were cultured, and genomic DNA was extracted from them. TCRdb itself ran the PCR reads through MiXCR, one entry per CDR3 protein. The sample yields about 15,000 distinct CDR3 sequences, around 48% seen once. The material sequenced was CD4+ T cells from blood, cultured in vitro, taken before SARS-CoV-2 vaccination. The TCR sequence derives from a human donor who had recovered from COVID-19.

CDR3: CASSLDVGVLNIQYF. In DNA, the CDR3 is TGCGCCAGCAGCTTGGATGTGGGAGTTTTGAACATTCAGTACTTC. The chain joins TRBV5-1 to TRBJ2-4, with D possibly being TRBD2 (5 bases). CDR1 and CDR2 from the germline V gene are SGHRS and YFSETQ. Trimming pared 0 bases from V and 7 bases from J, leaving 14 bases between. CDR3 length: 15 residues.